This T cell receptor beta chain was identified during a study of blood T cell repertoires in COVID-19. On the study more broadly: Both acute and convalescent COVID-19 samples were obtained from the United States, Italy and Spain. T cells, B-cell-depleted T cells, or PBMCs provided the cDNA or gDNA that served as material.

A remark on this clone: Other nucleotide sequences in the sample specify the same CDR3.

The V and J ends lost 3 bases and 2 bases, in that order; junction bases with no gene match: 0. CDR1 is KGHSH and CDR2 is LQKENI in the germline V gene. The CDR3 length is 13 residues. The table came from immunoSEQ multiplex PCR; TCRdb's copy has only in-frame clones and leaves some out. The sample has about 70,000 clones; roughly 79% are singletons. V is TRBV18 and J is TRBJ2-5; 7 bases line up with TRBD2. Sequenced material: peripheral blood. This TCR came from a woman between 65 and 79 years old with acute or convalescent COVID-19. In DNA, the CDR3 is TGTGCCAGCTCACCGGGACTACAAGAGACCCAGTACTTC. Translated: CASSPGLQETQYF.